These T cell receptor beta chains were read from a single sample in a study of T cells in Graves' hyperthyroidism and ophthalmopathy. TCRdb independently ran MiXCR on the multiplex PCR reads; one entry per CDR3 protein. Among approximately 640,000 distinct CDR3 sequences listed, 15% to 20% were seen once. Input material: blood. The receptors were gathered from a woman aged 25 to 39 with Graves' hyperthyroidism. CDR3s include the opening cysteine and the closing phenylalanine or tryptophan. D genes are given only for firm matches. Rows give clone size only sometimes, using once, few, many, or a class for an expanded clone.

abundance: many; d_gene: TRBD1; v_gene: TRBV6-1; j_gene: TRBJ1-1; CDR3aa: CASSLDRGAEAFF; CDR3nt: TGTGCCAGCAGTCTGGACAGGGGCGCTGAAGCTTTCTTT
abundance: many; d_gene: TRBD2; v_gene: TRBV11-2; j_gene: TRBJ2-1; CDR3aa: CASSPAGTSGRNEQFF; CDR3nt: TGTGCCAGCAGCCCCGCCGGGACTAGCGGGAGAAATGAGCAGTTCTTC
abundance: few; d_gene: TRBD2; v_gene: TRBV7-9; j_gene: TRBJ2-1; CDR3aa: CASSPSGLAVYNEQFF; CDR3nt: TGTGCCAGCAGCCCCAGCGGACTAGCGGTCTACAATGAGCAGTTCTTC
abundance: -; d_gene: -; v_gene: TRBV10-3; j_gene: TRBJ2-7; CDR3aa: CAISPGRDRGAYEQYF; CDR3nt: TGTGCCATCAGTCCCGGAAGGGACCGGGGCGCGTACGAGCAGTACTTC
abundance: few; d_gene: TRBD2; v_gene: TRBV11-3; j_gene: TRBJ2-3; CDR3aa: CASSLPGLATSTDTQYF; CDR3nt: TGTGCCAGCAGCCTACCCGGACTAGCAACTAGCACAGATACGCAGTATTTT
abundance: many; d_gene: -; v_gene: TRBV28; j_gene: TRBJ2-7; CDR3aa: CASTTSGFSYEQYF; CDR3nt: TGTGCCAGCACAACATCCGGGTTCTCCTACGAGCAGTACTTC
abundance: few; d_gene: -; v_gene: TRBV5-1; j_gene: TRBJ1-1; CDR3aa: CASSLEGGANTEAFF; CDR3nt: TGCGCCAGCAGCTTGGAGGGGGGGGCGAACACTGAAGCTTTCTTT
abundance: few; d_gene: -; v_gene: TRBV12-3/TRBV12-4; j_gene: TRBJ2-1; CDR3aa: CASSLDAVEQFF; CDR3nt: TGTGCCAGCAGTTTAGATGCGGTAGAGCAGTTCTTC
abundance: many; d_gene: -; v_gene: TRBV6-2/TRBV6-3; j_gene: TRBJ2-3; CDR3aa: CASSSTSDTQYF; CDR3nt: TGTGCCAGCAGTTCGACCTCAGATACGCAGTATTTT
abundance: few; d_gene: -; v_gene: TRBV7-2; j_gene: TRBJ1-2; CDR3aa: CASAPFYFGYTF; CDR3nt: TGTGCCAGCGCCCCTTTTTACTTCGGCTACACCTTC
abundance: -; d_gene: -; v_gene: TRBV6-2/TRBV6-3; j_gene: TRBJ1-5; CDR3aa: CANRDGSNQPQHF; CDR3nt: TGTGCCAACAGAGACGGTAGCAATCAGCCCCAGCATTTT
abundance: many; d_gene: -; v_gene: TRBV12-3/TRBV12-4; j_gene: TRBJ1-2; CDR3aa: CASSMGRFSYGYTF; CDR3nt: TGTGCCAGCAGCATGGGACGGTTCTCCTATGGCTACACCTTC
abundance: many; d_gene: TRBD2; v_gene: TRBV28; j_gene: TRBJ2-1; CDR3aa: CAERGLAGPEQFF; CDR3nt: TGTGCCGAAAGGGGGCTAGCGGGACCTGAGCAGTTCTTC
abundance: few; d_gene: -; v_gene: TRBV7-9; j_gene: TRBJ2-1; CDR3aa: CASSLELAPDEQFF; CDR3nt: TGTGCCAGCAGCTTAGAACTGGCCCCCGATGAGCAGTTCTTC
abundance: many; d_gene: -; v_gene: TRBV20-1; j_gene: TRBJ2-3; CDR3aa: CSDRTGYTDTQYF; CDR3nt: TGCAGCGATCGGACTGGCTACACAGATACGCAGTATTTT
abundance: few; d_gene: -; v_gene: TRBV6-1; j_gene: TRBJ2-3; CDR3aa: CASSEWTGTSTDTQYF; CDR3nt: TGTGCCAGCAGTGAATGGACGGGAACTAGCACAGATACGCAGTATTTT
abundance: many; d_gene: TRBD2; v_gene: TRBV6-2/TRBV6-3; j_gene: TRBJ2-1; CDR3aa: CASSYSASGRSLNYNEQFF; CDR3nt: TGTGCCAGCAGTTACTCGGCTAGCGGGAGGTCCCTAAATTACAATGAGCAGTTCTTC
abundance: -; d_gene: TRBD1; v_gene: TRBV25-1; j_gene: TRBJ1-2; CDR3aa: CATHQGAGGYTF; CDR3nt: TGTGCCACCCATCAGGGGGCGGGGGGCTACACCTTC
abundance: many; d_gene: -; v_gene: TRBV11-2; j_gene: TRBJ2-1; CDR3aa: CASKSLKYNEQFF; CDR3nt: TGTGCCAGCAAAAGCCTGAAATACAATGAGCAGTTCTTC
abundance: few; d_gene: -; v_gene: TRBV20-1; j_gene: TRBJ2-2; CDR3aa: CSAPHFGADTGELFF; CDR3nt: TGCAGTGCCCCCCATTTTGGGGCGGACACCGGGGAGCTGTTTTTT
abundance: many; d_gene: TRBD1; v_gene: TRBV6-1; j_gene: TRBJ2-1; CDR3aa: CASRFSGTGYNEQFF; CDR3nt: TGTGCCAGCAGATTTTCCGGGACAGGGTACAATGAGCAGTTCTTC
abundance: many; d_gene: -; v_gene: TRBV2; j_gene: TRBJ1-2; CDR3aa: CASSEVGGRNGYTF; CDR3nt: TGTGCCAGCAGTGAAGTCGGGGGGCGGAATGGCTACACCTTC
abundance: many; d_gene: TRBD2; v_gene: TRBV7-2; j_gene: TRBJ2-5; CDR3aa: CASSLLAETQYF; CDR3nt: TGTGCCAGCAGTTTACTAGCGGAGACCCAGTACTTC
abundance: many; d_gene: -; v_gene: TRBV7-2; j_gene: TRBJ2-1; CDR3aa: CASSPERFTYNEQFF; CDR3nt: TGTGCCAGCAGCCCCGAGCGGTTTACCTACAATGAGCAGTTCTTC
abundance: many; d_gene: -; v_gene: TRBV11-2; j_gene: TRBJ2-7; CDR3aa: CASSLETGNSYEQYF; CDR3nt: TGTGCCAGCAGCTTAGAGACCGGGAACTCCTACGAGCAGTACTTC